This T cell receptor (beta chain) was recorded in a study of blood T cells in healthy people across ages (dated by TCRdb to the mid-2010s). Regarding the research as a whole: In model experiments, template switching captured about one uniquely barcoded TCR beta cDNA molecule for every two T cells. The study measured age-related changes in TCR beta repertoire diversity using deep sequencing normalized with unique cDNA molecular identifiers. Donors were grouped into four age groups: young (average 16 years), middle-aged (over 35), aged (over 55) and long-lived (roughly 80). Donors of different ages were randomly distributed across sequencing lanes to avoid experimental bias. For two donors (one aged 18 to 30 and one aged 80 or older), the study analyzed two additional independent replicas of 1 million unique cDNA reads from the same blood draw.

The donors were a few dozen Caucasian individuals from Russia, aged roughly 6 to 100 years, who were systemically healthy. Each donor gave ten milliliters of peripheral blood, drawn into EDTA-treated Vacutainer tubes. PBMCs were isolated by Ficoll-Paque density-gradient centrifugation, with at least 7 million obtained per sample. Total RNA was extracted from PBMCs with Trizol reagent, with at least 5 micrograms obtained per sample. For every donor, flow cytometry on a PBMC aliquot measured the percentage of naive CD45RAhigh/CD27high T cells. General findings and caveats noted by the study authors: Conclusive comparison of naive and antigen-experienced compartments was prevented by the profiling of bulk unsorted PBMCs. The CMV infection status of donors was not known, potentially confounding age-related changes in expanded clonotypes. Compared with the aged group, the long-lived group had more naive CD4+ T cells, fewer expanded clones and increased TCR diversity, a pattern suggesting age selection. Observed TCR beta diversity per million T cells fell roughly linearly with age, and a significant reduction was already apparent by age around 39. A strong correlation was found between observed TCR beta diversity and the percentage of naive T cells measured by flow cytometry. Estimates of total diversity from one million sequenced T cells were regarded as lower bounds and underestimates.

CDR1 and CDR2 are read off the germline V gene (reference sequence) as DFQATT and SNEGSKA. Taken from cysteine to phenylalanine, the CDR3 has 18 residues. Only the CDR3 DNA stays, 54 bases, in frame from base 1. V trim: 5 bases; J trim: 6 bases; unmatched bases: 20. About this clonotype itself: Its target antigen remains unknown. Nothing much larger sits one base from this clone, and base qualities are not available.

Library preparation was by 5' RACE. The sequencing machine was an Illumina HiSeq 2500. A second PCR of about 7 to 12 cycles was run with a J-beta primer mix and a sample-barcoded 5' primer. A unique molecular identifier was introduced onto each TCR beta cDNA molecule by a template-switch 5' adaptor carrying 12 random nucleotides. Each sample yielded at least 2.5 million CDR3-containing paired-end reads. All of the RNA was converted into first-strand cDNA using the Mint cDNA synthesis kit, with a TRBC-specific oligonucleotide serving as the primer. Following uracil-DNA glycosylase treatment, a first 18-cycle PCR with universal primers M1SS and BC2_uni_R was performed on all cDNA. As for the authors' bioinformatics: Each sample was normalized by randomly selecting 1 million high-quality reads, each carrying a distinct molecular identifier. Instead of being binned into consensus sequences, reads that shared molecular identifiers were thrown out. MiTCR, set to a Q25 quality threshold and the strictest error-elimination algorithm, was used for CDR3 identification, clonotype clustering and error correction. A nonparametric unseen species model with Euler transformation was used to estimate lower-bound total TCR beta diversity. TCRdb trimmed the raw reads at Q25, called clones with MiXCR and kept productive beta chains. Every distinct CDR3 protein forms one entry, paired with its most common genes and DNA. In this record, the V and J calls reflect TCRdb's handling and not the investigators' own analysis. The sample contains roughly 800,000 distinct CDR3 sequences, roughly 50% of them found a single time. Clones ranked in the top ten supply around 22% of the sample.

The sequence joins TRBV20-1 to TRBJ2-3, with TRBD2 identical over 10 junction bases. This receptor was obtained from a young man in good health. Material for sequencing was blood. CDR3 protein: CSALPLSRLAGEKDTQYF. DNA sequence: TGCAGTGCTCTCCCGCTCAGTAGGCTAGCGGGAGAGAAGGATACGCAGTATTTT.